This is a list of T cell receptor beta chains from one sample in a study of graft-versus-host responses after intestinal transplantation. What these receptors recognize is not known. Data came from immunoSEQ multiplex PCR; TCRdb stores just in-frame clones and leaves some out. In the table there are fewer than 150,000 clones, approximately 90% of which are singletons. Sequencing was performed on unstimulated CD4+ T cells sorted from spleen or lymph node cells, taken before intestinal transplant. All receptors derive from a human donor who received an intestinal transplant. Both conserved end residues are part of each CDR3. Each record gives: J gene, V gene, CDR3 protein.

>TRBJ2-7|TRBV2
CATAWETYEQYF
>TRBJ2-3|TRBV6-6
CASSRLAGTTDTQYF
>TRBJ2-1|TRBV2
CASKTDPSVNEQFF
>TRBJ1-1|TRBV18
CASSPEANPGNTEAFF
>TRBJ2-3|TRBV12-5
CASGPRRPAINYSSTDTQYF
>TRBJ1-2|TRBV7-9
CASSHAGVNYGYTF
>TRBJ1-4|TRBV7-9
CASSSQGWWEKLFF
>TRBJ1-6|TRBV19
CASGRQGAVGNSPLHF
>TRBJ1-2|TRBV6-5
CASSQEWQEAYGYTF
>TRBJ1-1|TRBV7-2
CANGGMAFF
>TRBJ2-7|TRBV1
CTSSQDSQRGAGGHEQYF
>TRBJ1-2|TRBV5-8
CASSLKGQGYGYTF
>TRBJ1-5|TRBV6-5
CASRTGSNQPQHF
>TRBJ2-7|TRBV5-6
CASSGTETSYEQYF
>TRBJ2-5|TRBV30
CAHDRGPRQTQYF
>TRBJ2-5|TRBV4-1
CASSQELRGGGAFSETQYF
>TRBJ1-4|TRBV12-5
CASGLGGVEKLFF
>TRBJ2-1|TRBV18
CASSPGLDIFNEQFF
>TRBJ1-4|TRBV5-4
CASSFGLGVEKLFF
>TRBJ2-7|TRBV6-5
CASRGQGSTYEQYF
>TRBJ1-3|TRBV10-2
CASSEGSPIYTIYF
>TRBJ2-3|TRBV10-1
CASSPTLTSGGDTQYF
>TRBJ2-3|TRBV6-5
CASSSGVADTQYF
>TRBJ2-1|TRBV5-4
CASSRALQVSSYNEQFF
>TRBJ1-2|TRBV7-9
CASSFDDRYGYTF
>TRBJ1-1|TRBV5-1
CASKVVGAEEAFF
>TRBJ2-7|TRBV18
CASSGPASSYEQYF
>TRBJ2-7|TRBV29-1
CSGGSSYEQYF
>TRBJ1-2|TRBV29-1
CSALGVNGYTF
>TRBJ1-2|TRBV29-1
CSVRGANGYTF
>NA|TRBV19
CASSIAGFGSYEQYF
>TRBJ2-1|TRBV10-3
CAISDGSGGGNEQFF
>TRBJ2-2|TRBV7-8
CASSLGWGNHGELFF
>TRBJ1-3|TRBV28
CASSPAGNSGNTIYF
>TRBJ1-6|TRBV30
CAWSRDNSPLHF
>TRBJ2-3|TRBV5-6
CASSSGLFTDTQYF
>TRBJ2-5|TRBV14
CASSQVTGGGETQYF
>TRBJ2-1|TRBV5-1
CASSLASGGADEQFF
>TRBJ2-7|TRBV7-6
CASSLFTGTGESYEQYF
>TRBJ2-2|TRBV4-1
CASSQVGYTGTANTGELFF
>TRBJ1-2|TRBV5-1
CASSLDGVVGYTF
>TRBJ1-2|TRBV27
CASSPIAGPTNYGYTF
>TRBJ2-5|TRBV7-2
CASSFYGGPGETQYF
>TRBJ1-1|TRBV11-2
CASSQKGQGNTEAFF